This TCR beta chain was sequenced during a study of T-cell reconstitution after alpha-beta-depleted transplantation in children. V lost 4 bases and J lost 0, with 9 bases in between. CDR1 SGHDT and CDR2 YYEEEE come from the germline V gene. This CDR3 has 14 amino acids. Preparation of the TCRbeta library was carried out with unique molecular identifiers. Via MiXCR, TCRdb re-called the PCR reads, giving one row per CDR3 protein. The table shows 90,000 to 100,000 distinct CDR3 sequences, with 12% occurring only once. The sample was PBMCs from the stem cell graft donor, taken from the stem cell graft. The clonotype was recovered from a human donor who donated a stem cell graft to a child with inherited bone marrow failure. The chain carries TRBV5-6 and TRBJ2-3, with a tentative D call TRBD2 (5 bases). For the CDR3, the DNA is TGTGCCAGCAGCGGAAGCGGTAGCACAGATACGCAGTATTTT. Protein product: CASSGSGSTDTQYF.